These T cell receptor beta chains were read from a single sample in a study of cytomegalovirus exposure and HLA in healthy donors. Using immunoSEQ multiplex PCR, the repertoire was profiled, and TCRdb retains in-frame clones only, with some absent. The sample lists about 120,000 clones; 65% to 80% were seen once. Material for sequencing was PBMCs. Receptors originate from a woman in her thirties or forties in good health and CMV-seropositive. Each CDR3 is given with its conserved first and last residue. The order of the fields is V gene, J gene, D gene, clone size, CDR3 protein, CDR3 DNA. D genes are given only for firm matches. Part of the rows lack a size; the others show once, few, many or a class for expanded clones.

V: TRBV6-5
J: TRBJ2-3
D: TRBD2
size: -
CDR3: CASSYGSGDTTDTQYF
DNA: TGTGCCAGCAGTTACGGCAGCGGGGATACAACAGATACGCAGTATTTT

V: TRBV30
J: TRBJ1-3
D: -
size: -
CDR3: CAWSPFGNTIYF
DNA: TGTGCCTGGAGTCCCTTTGGAAACACCATATATTTT

V: TRBV6-5
J: TRBJ2-7
D: -
size: -
CDR3: CASSYSTRGPYEQYF
DNA: TGTGCCAGCAGTTACTCGACCAGGGGCCCCTACGAGCAGTACTTC

V: TRBV4-3
J: TRBJ2-3
D: TRBD2
size: -
CDR3: CASSQGAGNTQYF
DNA: TGCGCCAGCAGCCAAGGAGCGGGGAATACGCAGTATTTT

V: TRBV30
J: TRBJ2-1
D: -
size: -
CDR3: CAWTLGQSRYNEQFF
DNA: TGTGCCTGGACCCTGGGACAAAGTCGTTACAATGAGCAGTTCTTC

V: TRBV4-2
J: TRBJ2-7
D: TRBD1
size: few
CDR3: CASSQAGGPSYEQYF
DNA: TGTGCCAGCAGCCAAGCAGGGGGTCCCTCCTACGAGCAGTACTTC

V: TRBV7-2
J: TRBJ1-2
D: -
size: -
CDR3: CASSPTVVDGYTF
DNA: TGTGCCAGCAGCCCGACAGTTGTGGATGGCTACACCTTC

V: TRBV30
J: TRBJ1-4
D: -
size: -
CDR3: CAWSVGRPTNEKLFF
DNA: TGTGCCTGGAGTGTAGGCAGGCCAACTAATGAAAAACTGTTTTTT

V: TRBV28
J: TRBJ2-7
D: -
size: -
CDR3: CASSYSENYEQYF
DNA: TGTGCCAGCAGTTACTCGGAGAACTACGAGCAGTACTTC

V: TRBV7-3
J: TRBJ2-3
D: -
size: -
CDR3: CASSLIGTDTQYF
DNA: TGTGCCAGCAGCTTAATAGGCACAGATACGCAGTATTTT

V: TRBV4-3
J: TRBJ2-3
D: -
size: -
CDR3: CASSQPSLGSTDTQYF
DNA: TGCGCCAGCAGCCAACCCTCACTAGGCTCCACAGATACGCAGTATTTT

V: TRBV4-2
J: TRBJ1-5
D: -
size: once
CDR3: CASSQVSRQVNQPQHF
DNA: TGTGCCAGCAGCCAAGTGAGTCGACAGGTCAATCAGCCCCAGCATTTT

V: TRBV19
J: TRBJ2-4
D: -
size: -
CDR3: CASSPNRERAKNIQYF
DNA: TGTGCCAGTAGCCCTAATCGGGAGAGAGCCAAAAACATTCAGTACTTC

V: TRBV6-1
J: TRBJ1-2
D: TRBD1
size: -
CDR3: CASSASRGLGGYTF
DNA: TGTGCCAGCAGTGCAAGCAGGGGGCTCGGGGGCTACACCTTC

V: TRBV6-1
J: TRBJ2-7
D: TRBD1
size: few
CDR3: CASSLDRVFYEQYF
DNA: TGTGCCAGCAGTCTAGACAGGGTCTTCTACGAGCAGTACTTC

V: TRBV6-5
J: TRBJ1-2
D: -
size: -
CDR3: CASSTQGLGYTF
DNA: TGTGCCAGCAGTACCCAGGGGCTTGGCTACACCTTC

V: TRBV27
J: TRBJ2-6
D: -
size: -
CDR3: CASSLSTPPSGANVLTF
DNA: TGTGCCAGCAGTTTATCGACTCCCCCCTCCGGGGCCAACGTCCTGACTTTC

V: TRBV4-3
J: TRBJ1-4
D: -
size: -
CDR3: CASSEGTTVPATNEKLFF
DNA: TGCGCCAGCAGCGAAGGGACAACGGTGCCCGCAACTAATGAAAAACTGTTTTTT

V: TRBV5-4
J: TRBJ1-4
D: -
size: -
CDR3: CASSLGATTNEKLFF
DNA: TGTGCCAGCAGCTTGGGGGCGACAACTAATGAAAAACTGTTTTTT

V: TRBV28
J: TRBJ1-4
D: TRBD1
size: -
CDR3: CASSSGQDANEKLFF
DNA: TGTGCCAGCAGTTCAGGACAGGACGCTAATGAAAAACTGTTTTTT

V: TRBV25-1
J: TRBJ1-2
D: TRBD1
size: -
CDR3: CASRETGGYGYTF
DNA: TGTGCCAGCAGGGAAACAGGGGGTTATGGCTACACCTTC

V: TRBV6-5
J: TRBJ2-3
D: -
size: -
CDR3: CASSYSSLSTDTQYF
DNA: TGTGCCAGCAGTTACTCGTCACTCAGCACAGATACGCAGTATTTT

V: TRBV12-2
J: TRBJ2-2
D: -
size: -
CDR3: CASRQVLAGGNTGELFF
DNA: TGTGCAAGTCGCCAAGTCCTAGCGGGAGGGAACACCGGGGAGCTGTTTTTT

V: TRBV12-5
J: TRBJ1-5
D: -
size: -
CDR3: CASGRLGEWDSNQPQHF
DNA: TGTGCTAGTGGACGTTTAGGGGAATGGGATAGCAATCAGCCCCAGCATTTT

V: TRBV29-1
J: TRBJ1-3
D: -
size: few
CDR3: CSVAWSSGNTIYF
DNA: TGCAGCGTTGCTTGGAGCTCTGGAAACACCATATATTTT

V: TRBV4-2
J: TRBJ1-2
D: -
size: -
CDR3: CASSHDRYYGYTF
DNA: TGTGCCAGCAGCCACGACAGATACTATGGCTACACCTTC

V: TRBV6-6
J: TRBJ2-1
D: TRBD2
size: -
CDR3: CASSPSGSSYNEQFF
DNA: TGTGCCAGCAGTCCTAGCGGGAGCTCCTACAATGAGCAGTTCTTC

V: TRBV7-3
J: TRBJ1-1
D: -
size: -
CDR3: CASSPYKNTEAFF
DNA: TGTGCCAGCAGCCCTTACAAGAACACTGAAGCTTTCTTT

V: TRBV7-3
J: TRBJ1-1
D: -
size: -
CDR3: CSSSFGLWTEAFF
DNA: TGTTCCAGCAGCTTTGGGCTATGGACTGAAGCTTTCTTT

V: TRBV7-2
J: TRBJ2-3
D: -
size: once
CDR3: CASRLGQRTDTQYF
DNA: TGTGCCAGCAGGTTAGGACAACGCACAGATACGCAGTATTTT

V: TRBV30
J: TRBJ1-6
D: -
size: few
CDR3: CAWKAVRVLHF
DNA: TGTGCCTGGAAAGCCGTGAGGGTACTCCACTTT

V: TRBV27
J: TRBJ2-7
D: TRBD2
size: once
CDR3: CASSETSGGLEQYF
DNA: TGTGCCAGCAGTGAAACTAGCGGGGGTCTCGAGCAGTACTTC

V: TRBV28
J: TRBJ2-2
D: -
size: -
CDR3: CASSLWGWEETGELFF
DNA: TGTGCCAGCAGTTTATGGGGTTGGGAGGAGACCGGGGAGCTGTTTTTT

V: TRBV6-6
J: TRBJ2-1
D: -
size: -
CDR3: CASSSRAANSYNEQFF
DNA: TGTGCCAGCAGTTCCCGTGCGGCCAACTCCTACAATGAGCAGTTCTTC

V: TRBV21-1
J: TRBJ2-1
D: -
size: few
CDR3: CASSKVLIRRLAGAIRYNEQFF
DNA: TGTGCCAGCAGCAAAGTGCTAATTAGGCGTCTAGCGGGAGCCATTAGGTACAATGAGCAGTTCTTC

V: TRBV5-1
J: TRBJ2-1
D: TRBD1
size: -
CDR3: CASSPTGAEQFF
DNA: TGCGCCAGCAGCCCGACAGGGGCTGAGCAGTTCTTC

V: TRBV18
J: TRBJ2-5
D: -
size: -
CDR3: CASSPLARETQYF
DNA: TGTGCCAGCTCACCTCTGGCAAGAGAGACCCAGTACTTC

V: TRBV30
J: TRBJ2-7
D: -
size: -
CDR3: CAWSAGGEQYF
DNA: TGTGCCTGGAGTGCCGGGGGAGAGCAGTACTTC

V: TRBV6-5
J: TRBJ2-7
D: TRBD2
size: -
CDR3: CTSTGPSGGEQYF
DNA: TGTACCAGCACGGGACCCTCGGGAGGGGAGCAGTACTTC